These 30 T cell receptor beta chains originate from one sample sequenced in a study of shared clonotypes between healthy human individuals. Using immunoSEQ multiplex PCR, the repertoire was profiled, and TCRdb retains in-frame clones only, with some absent. The profile shows approximately 620,000 clones, around 97% of them singletons. Sequences were obtained from naive CD4+ T cells sorted from blood. Stated subset: CD45RA+ positively selected. These receptor sequences come from a woman aged 30 to 39 in good health.

The rearrangement uses TRBV10-1 and TRBJ2-2; possible D gene TRBD1, 6 bases. V lost 2 bases and J lost 9, with 16 bases in between. The CDR3 totals 15 residues. CDR1 is WNHNN and CDR2 is SYGVQD in the germline V gene (reference sequence). The CDR3 DNA sequence: TGCGCCAGCAGTGAGGGGGCAGGGGCAGGCCGGGAGCTGTTTTTT. This encodes CASSEGAGAGRELFF.

This clone turned up a few times. The rearrangement joins TRBV6-1 to TRBJ2-7; unclear D gene. Germline values: CDR1 MNHNS, CDR2 SASEGT. This CDR3 has 16 residues. Trimming removed 1 base at V and 0 bases at J, with 13 bases between. CDR3 sequence reads: CASSEDRLHISYEQYF. The CDR3 DNA reads as TGTGCCAGCAGTGAAGACAGACTTCACATCTCCTACGAGCAGTACTTC.

The gene calls are TRBV11-3 and TRBJ2-1; D is undetermined. The CDR3 totals 14 residues. The germline V gene encodes CDR1 SGHNT and CDR2 YENEEA. V lost 0 bases and J lost 8, with 11 bases in between. Here the CDR3 reads CASSLEWGTDEQFF. The DNA for the CDR3 is TGTGCCAGCAGCTTAGAGTGGGGAACCGATGAGCAGTTCTTC. Filled out from reference TRBV11-3 and TRBJ2-1, the complete variable domain reads EAGVVQSPRYKIIEKKQPVAFWCNPISGHNTLYWYLQNLGQGPELLIRYENEEAVDDSQLPKDRFSAERLKGVDSTLKIQPAELGDSAVYLCASSLEWGTDEQFFGPGTRLTVL.

The chain uses TRBV5-8 and TRBJ2-7, with D perhaps TRBD2 (6 bases). This CDR3 has 15 amino acids. Germline V gives CDR1 SGHTS, CDR2 YDEGEE. Trimming stripped 2 bases from V and 5 bases from J, with 17 bases between. The CDR3 DNA reads as TGTGCCAGCAGCTTAGCGGGTGCCGTCCTGAACGAGCAGTACTTC. It yields the protein CASSLAGAVLNEQYF.

This clone was seen only once. This chain links TRBV30 with TRBJ2-5; D possibly corresponds to TRBD2 (8 bases). The CDR3 has 18 amino acids. The V gene's germline CDR1 is GTSNPN and CDR2 SVGIG (reference sequence). Trimming cost V 0 bases and J 5 bases, with 25 bases left between them. The CDR3: CAWSVGGAGRGRGETQYF. The CDR3 DNA follows: TGTGCCTGGAGTGTCGGAGGCGCCGGGAGGGGGCGTGGGGAGACCCAGTACTTC.

The sample holds one count of this clone. The CDR3 region has the DNA TGTGCCAGCAGTTTAAGGCAGGGGAACACCGGGGAGCTGTTTTTT. Residues: CASSLRQGNTGELFF. The chain combines TRBV27 with TRBJ2-2; weak D call: TRBD1 (5 bases). Trimming left V 2 bases short and J 1 base short, with 8 bases between. The length of the CDR3 is 15 residues. The germline gives CDR1 MNHEY, CDR2 SMNVEV (reference sequence).

The V and J genes are TRBV11-3 and TRBJ2-3; the match to TRBD2 covers 11 bases. Germline CDR1 is SGHNT and CDR2 is YENEEA. The CDR3 contains 16 residues. The J segment lost 2 bases and the V segment lost 1 base, leaving 2 bases of the junction unmatched. The CDR3 region has the DNA TGTGCCAGCAGCTTAGCGACTAGCGGGGCCACAGATACGCAGTATTTT. Amino acids: CASSLATSGATDTQYF. The variable domain in full, with the rest retrieved from reference TRBV11-3 and TRBJ2-3, is EAGVVQSPRYKIIEKKQPVAFWCNPISGHNTLYWYLQNLGQGPELLIRYENEEAVDDSQLPKDRFSAERLKGVDSTLKIQPAELGDSAVYLCASSLATSGATDTQYFGPGTRLTVL.

The table lists this clone with a count of one. The chain uses TRBV7-2 and TRBJ2-5; weak D call: TRBD2 (5 bases). The CDR3 extends over 15 amino acids. Germline loops: CDR1 SGHTA, CDR2 FQGNSA. V lost 5 bases, J lost 0 bases, and 13 bases lay in between. CDR3 sequence reads: CASSRRSGNQETQYF. The DNA for the CDR3 is TGTGCCAGCAGCAGGCGGTCGGGGAACCAAGAGACCCAGTACTTC.

The genes are TRBV6-5 and TRBJ2-7, with 13 bases matching TRBD2. The germline gives CDR1 MNHEY, CDR2 SVGAGI. Unmatched junction bases numbered 0, after V lost 0 bases and J lost 1 base. The CDR3 runs to 16 residues. The CDR3 nucleotides are TGTGCCAGCAGTTACTCGGGACTAGCGGGGTCCTACGAGCAGTACTTC. Amino acids: CASSYSGLAGSYEQYF.

J is TRBJ1-5 and V is TRBV10-3; D remains ambiguous. Between the trimmed V and J ends, which lost 3 bases and 5 bases, there was a span of 11 bases. CDR1 and CDR2 (germline): ENHRY, SYGVKD. The CDR3 is 14 amino acids. CDR3 coding DNA: TGTGCCATCAGTGATCGCGGCAGAGATCAGCCCCAGCATTTT. Its protein product is CAISDRGRDQPQHF.

The rearrangement uses TRBV28 and TRBJ2-7; D remains ambiguous. CDR3 length: 15 residues. Germline V gives CDR1 MDHEN, CDR2 SYDVKM. V gave up 4 bases and J gave up 0 bases, with 13 bases separating them. The CDR3 spells CASSSPSGSSYEQYF. The CDR3 coding sequence is TGTGCCAGCAGTTCCCCCTCCGGAAGCTCCTACGAGCAGTACTTC.

This rearrangement joins TRBV28 to TRBJ2-3; D is undetermined. Germline loops: CDR1 MDHEN, CDR2 SYDVKM. The CDR3 has 18 residues. V was clipped by 2 bases and J by 0 bases, with 18 bases between them. CDR3 amino acids: CASSLPHPLADSTDTQYF. DNA for the CDR3: TGTGCCAGCAGTTTACCCCACCCTTTGGCGGATAGCACAGATACGCAGTATTTT.

V and J are TRBV5-1 and TRBJ2-5; the D gene is possibly TRBD2 (5 bases). This CDR3 is built from 16 residues. Per the germline V gene, CDR1 is SGHRS and CDR2 is YFSETQ. V shed 2 bases and J shed 2 bases, with 16 bases lying between them. The CDR3 region is CASSFGVGASQETQYF. CDR3 nucleotide sequence: TGCGCCAGCAGCTTTGGAGTGGGAGCGTCACAAGAGACCCAGTACTTC.

This clone was observed once. The chain has TRBV7-3 and TRBJ2-1; D is perhaps TRBD1 (5 bases). V lost 5 bases, J lost 9 bases, and 17 bases lay in between. The CDR3 is 14 residues long. Germline V gene lookup returns CDR1 SGHTA and CDR2 FQGTGA. The CDR3 is CASSPYPRASEQFF. CDR3 DNA: TGTGCCAGCAGCCCGTATCCCAGGGCCAGTGAGCAGTTCTTC.

V and J are TRBV6-5 and TRBJ2-1; D could derive from TRBD1 or TRBD2 (5 bases each). The germline V and J ends were trimmed by 2 bases and 7 bases, with 15 bases remaining between them. Germline CDR1 and CDR2: MNHEY and SVGAGI. The CDR3 loop spans 15 amino acids. The CDR3: CASSYGTIGGNEQFF. The CDR3 bases are TGTGCCAGCAGTTACGGGACGATAGGTGGAAATGAGCAGTTCTTC.

The genes are TRBV18 and TRBJ2-1; 9 bases align to TRBD2. Germline trimming cut 6 bases from V and 5 bases from J; bases unmatched to any gene: 11. Germline CDR1 and CDR2: KGHSH and LQKENI. The CDR3 has 16 residues. The CDR3 loop is CASSLPLAGLNNEQFF. The DNA for the CDR3 is TGTGCCAGCTCTCTCCCGCTAGCGGGACTTAACAATGAGCAGTTCTTC.

The genes are TRBV4-1 and TRBJ1-5, with D possibly TRBD1 on 6 matching bases. The CDR3 spans 15 residues. Trimming took off 0 bases at V and 5 bases at J, with 11 bases between the two ends. Germline assignment: CDR1 MGHRA and CDR2 YSYEKL. The CDR3 spells CASSQEGQRDQPQHF. The CDR3 coding sequence is TGCGCCAGCAGCCAAGAAGGACAGAGAGATCAGCCCCAGCATTTT.

The J gene is TRBJ2-1, the V gene TRBV5-4; 10 bases map to TRBD2. V dropped 2 bases and J dropped 5; count of bases not matched to a gene: 7. The CDR3 totals 16 residues. Germline values: CDR1 SGHNT, CDR2 YYREEE (reference sequence). The CDR3 DNA reads TGTGCCAGCAGCTTCCCCTCCGGGACTAGCGACAATGAGCAGTTCTTC. Encoded protein: CASSFPSGTSDNEQFF. Using reference TRBV5-4 and TRBJ2-1 for the parts outside the CDR3, the full variable domain is ETGVTQSPTHLIKTRGQQVTLRCSSQSGHNTVSWYQQALGQGPQFIFQYYREEENGRGNFPPRFSGLQFPNYSSELNVNALELDDSALYLCASSFPSGTSDNEQFFGPGTRLTVL.

The chain recombines TRBV10-1 with TRBJ2-2; 9 nucleotides align to TRBD1. V shed 4 bases and J 7 bases; nucleotides not matched to a gene: 4. From germline, CDR1 is WNHNN and CDR2 SYGVQD (reference sequence). CDR3 size: 14 residues. In DNA, the CDR3 is TGCGCCAGCAGTGGACAGGGGGAGGGCGGGGAGCTGTTTTTT. This encodes CASSGQGEGGELFF.

The chain combines TRBV7-8 with TRBJ2-3; a weak D match, TRBD1 (7 bases). Germline CDR1 SGHVS, CDR2 FQNEAQ. Trimming removed 5 bases at V and 5 bases at J, with 17 bases between. The CDR3 sequence is 15 residues long. CDR3 sequence: CASSPGGGKGDTQYF. The CDR3 coding sequence is TGTGCCAGCAGCCCAGGGGGAGGCAAAGGAGATACGCAGTATTTT.

This chain joins TRBV11-3 and TRBJ2-2; D perhaps matches TRBD1 (5 bases). CDR3 length: 14 amino acids. V was cut by 2 bases and J by 1 base, with 5 bases left in between. Germline CDR1 reads SGHNT; CDR2 reads YENEEA. This chain's CDR3 is CASSLTGNTGELFF. DNA for the CDR3: TGTGCCAGCAGCTTAACAGGGAACACCGGGGAGCTGTTTTTT.

CDR3 DNA: TGTGCCAGCAGCTCGCACAGGGTGTCGACTTTTAGCTCTGGGGCCAACGTCCTGACTTTC. Amino acid sequence: CASSSHRVSTFSSGANVLTF. The chain uses TRBV7-8 and TRBJ2-6; perhaps TRBD1 as D (6 bases). The CDR3 has 20 residues. Germline values: CDR1 SGHVS, CDR2 FQNEAQ. Between the trimmed V and J ends, which lost 4 bases and 0 bases, there was a span of 22 bases.

This clone came up once. The chain joins TRBV10-3 to TRBJ2-2; D may correspond to TRBD1 or TRBD2 (6 bases each). Germline V lookup: CDR1 ENHRY, CDR2 SYGVKD. V lost 7 bases to trimming and J lost 2 bases, with 11 bases between them. CDR3 length: 14 amino acids. This CDR3 is CAIKGGLNTGELFF. The CDR3 coding sequence is TGTGCCATCAAAGGGGGGCTTAACACCGGGGAGCTGTTTTTT.

The rearrangement uses TRBV2 and TRBJ1-3; D perhaps matches TRBD1 (6 bases). Trimming shortened V by 4 bases and J by 4 bases, and 17 bases separated the two germline ends. This CDR3 has 16 residues. In germline, CDR1 is SNHLY, CDR2 FYNNEI. The CDR3 region is CASSVTARGLGNTIYF. The CDR3 bases are TGTGCCAGCAGTGTAACTGCACGGGGGCTCGGAAACACCATATATTTT.

The V gene is TRBV4-1, the J gene TRBJ2-1; TRBD2 aligns across 10 bases. Germline CDR1 reads MGHRA; CDR2 reads YSYEKL. Unmatched junction bases numbered 10, after V lost 0 bases and J lost 8 bases. The CDR3 has 17 residues. The CDR3 region has the DNA TGCGCCAGCAGCCAAGATCGCTCTAGCGGGAGCCTCGATGAGCAGTTCTTC. This gives the protein CASSQDRSSGSLDEQFF.

The chain joins TRBV27 to TRBJ2-2, with 7 bases that match TRBD2. The CDR3 extends over 17 amino acids. J was trimmed by 4 bases and V by 0 bases; bases with no gene match: 8. Germline lookup yields CDR1 MNHEY and CDR2 SMNVEV (reference sequence). The DNA for the CDR3 is TGTGCCAGCAGTTTATCGATGGCGGGAGTATCCACCGGGGAGCTGTTTTTT. Translating it yields CASSLSMAGVSTGELFF.

This rearrangement joins TRBV5-6 to TRBJ1-4; D gene unclear. The V end was cut by 9 bases, the J end by 3 bases, with 9 bases between. Per the germline V gene, CDR1 is SGHDT and CDR2 is YYEEEE. The CDR3 runs to 12 residues. The DNA of the CDR3 is TGTGCCACCCCCAATTCTAATGAAAAACTGTTTTTT. It is translated as CATPNSNEKLFF.

The genes are TRBV25-1 and TRBJ2-3; maybe TRBD1 (6 bases). This CDR3 is 15 amino acids long. Per germline, CDR1 MGHDK and CDR2 SYGVNS. The germline V and J ends were trimmed by 2 bases and 8 bases, with 17 bases remaining between them. CDR3 sequence: CASSEIAGLRGTQYF. In DNA, the CDR3 is TGTGCCAGCAGTGAAATAGCAGGGCTCAGGGGTACGCAGTATTTT.

This chain uses TRBV9 with TRBJ1-4; D not resolved. From germline, CDR1 is SGDLS and CDR2 YYNGEE. Deletions cut 0 bases from V and 5 bases from J, with 11 bases between. The CDR3 contains 15 residues. The CDR3 region is CASSVGAEKNEKLFF. CDR3 in DNA: TGTGCCAGCAGCGTAGGTGCAGAGAAAAATGAAAAACTGTTTTTT.

The J gene is TRBJ2-7, the V gene TRBV2; the D gene could be TRBD1 or TRBD2 (5 bases each). V lost 6 bases to trimming and J lost 2 bases, with 11 bases between them. Germline V gene data show CDR1 as SNHLY and CDR2 as FYNNEI. The CDR3 sequence is 13 residues long. For the CDR3, the DNA is TGTGCCAGCAGGGACACCGGGACCTACGAGCAGTACTTC. Translation gives CASRDTGTYEQYF.